The 8 T cell receptor beta chains below come from one sample, sequenced in a study of T cells expressing NK-cell markers. TCRdb reanalyzed the 5' RACE reads and collapses them to one entry per CDR3 protein, without DNA. In total, the table holds approximately 380,000 distinct CDR3 sequences. Material: blood T cells: a sorted CD56 or NKG2C T cell subset, CD4+ or CD8+ T cells, or bulk PBMC T cells (not recorded which). The receptors were sampled from a man aged 18-75 years in good health.

V is TRBV12-3 or TRBV12-4 and J is TRBJ1-6; TCRdb designates TRBD1, a call that cannot be tested without DNA. The CDR3 runs 18 residues. The CDR3 is CASRDRGQGLRRNSPLHF.

The rearrangement joins TRBV20-1 to TRBJ2-3. The CDR3 is 14 residues long. In germline, CDR1 is DFQATT, CDR2 SNEGSKA (reference sequence). Here the CDR3 reads CSARDSSGTDTQYF.

V is TRBV6-5 and J is TRBJ1-6; TCRdb's D gene call, TRBD1, goes unchecked for lack of DNA. In germline, CDR1 is MNHEY, CDR2 SVGAGI. CDR3 length equals 16 residues. The CDR3: CASSYSIREGGSPLHF.

This sequence joins TRBV7-8 and TRBJ2-7; lacking DNA, the TRBD1 call made by TCRdb goes unchecked. The germline V gene has CDR1 SGHVS and CDR2 FQNEAQ. The length of the CDR3 is 16 residues. CDR3 residues: CASSRPVTGGTYEQYF.

J is TRBJ1-1 and V is TRBV18; TCRdb calls TRBD1, which cannot be checked without DNA. The CDR3 runs to 15 residues. Per the germline V gene, CDR1 is KGHSH and CDR2 is LQKENI. The CDR3 is CASSPVDTSNTEAFF.

This chain uses TRBV20-1 with TRBJ1-5; TCRdb returns TRBD1, unconfirmable since there is no DNA. Germline V gives CDR1 DFQATT, CDR2 SNEGSKA (reference sequence). CDR3 length: 15 amino acids. CDR3 sequence reads: CSARGPRSGNQPQHF.

V gene TRBV4-2 combines with J gene TRBJ2-3; TCRdb names TRBD1, which stays unverified in the absence of DNA. The CDR3 totals 20 residues. Germline V gene data show CDR1 as LGHNA and CDR2 as YNFKEQ. CDR3 in amino acids: CASSQDYGTTYHASTDTQYF.

This chain connects TRBV7-9 to TRBJ2-3; with no DNA, the TCRdb D assignment of TRBD1 cannot be verified. From germline, CDR1 is SEHNR and CDR2 FQNEAQ (reference sequence). The CDR3 covers 12 residues. CDR3 sequence: CASLWDGDTQYF. Variable domain in full (rest from reference TRBV7-9 and TRBJ2-3): DTGVSQNPRHKITKRGQNVTFRCDPISEHNRLYWYRQTLGQGPEFLTYFQNEAQLEKSRLLSDRFSAERPKGSFSTLEIQRTEQGDSAMYLCASLWDGDTQYFGPGTRLTVL.